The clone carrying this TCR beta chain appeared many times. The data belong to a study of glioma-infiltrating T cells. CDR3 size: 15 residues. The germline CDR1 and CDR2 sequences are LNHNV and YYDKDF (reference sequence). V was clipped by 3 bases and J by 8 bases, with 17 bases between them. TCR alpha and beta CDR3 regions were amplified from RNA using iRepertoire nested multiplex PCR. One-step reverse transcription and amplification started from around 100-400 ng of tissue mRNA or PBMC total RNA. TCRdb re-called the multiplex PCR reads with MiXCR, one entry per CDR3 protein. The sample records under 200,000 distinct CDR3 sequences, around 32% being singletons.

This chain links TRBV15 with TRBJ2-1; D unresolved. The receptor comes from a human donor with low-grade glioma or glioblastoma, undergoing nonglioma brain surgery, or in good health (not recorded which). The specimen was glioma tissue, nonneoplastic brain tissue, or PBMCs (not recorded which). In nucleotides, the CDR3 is TGTGCCACCAGCAGCCGAAGAAATAGCTTCGATGAGCAGTTCTTC. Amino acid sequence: CATSSRRNSFDEQFF.